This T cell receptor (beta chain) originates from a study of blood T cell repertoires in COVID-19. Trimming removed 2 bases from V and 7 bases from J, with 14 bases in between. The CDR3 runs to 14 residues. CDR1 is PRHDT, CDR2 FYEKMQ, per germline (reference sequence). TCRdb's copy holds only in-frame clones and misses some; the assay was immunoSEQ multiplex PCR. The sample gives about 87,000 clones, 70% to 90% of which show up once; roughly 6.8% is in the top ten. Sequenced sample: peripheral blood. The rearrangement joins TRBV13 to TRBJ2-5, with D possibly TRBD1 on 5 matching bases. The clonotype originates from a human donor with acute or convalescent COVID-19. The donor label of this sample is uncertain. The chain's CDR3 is CASSLWASQGTQYF. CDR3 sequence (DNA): TGTGCCAGCAGCTTATGGGCCTCCCAGGGGACCCAGTACTTC.